This T cell receptor beta chain is from a study of cytomegalovirus exposure and HLA in healthy donors. General study findings and limits: A classifier reportedly called cytomegalovirus status with high sensitivity and specificity. The likely origin of a cluster of highly shared sequence variants was a sequencing artifact.

Germline V gene lookup returns CDR1 LNHDA and CDR2 SQIVND (reference sequence). V trimming: 9 bases; J trimming: 3 bases; junction bases outside the gene matches: 13. This CDR3 has 15 residues. Points on this clone: Its antigen is unidentified.

Use of 60 Vbeta and 13 Jbeta primers characterized the PCR. Here immunoSEQ multiplex PCR was the method, and the copy in TCRdb shows in-frame clones only, minus some. The sample lists approximately 130,000 clones, roughly 8.6% seen once, with 5.5% to 7.5% in the top ten. This receptor was taken from a woman aged 40-49 years in good health and CMV-seropositive. Specimen: PBMCs. This rearrangement joins TRBV19 to TRBJ2-7; 8 bases align to TRBD1. Written as DNA, the CDR3 is TGTGCCAGCGGAGACGTGGGTACAGGGGGCTACGAGCAGTACTTC. Amino acid sequence: CASGDVGTGGYEQYF.